This is a list of T cell receptor beta chains from one sample in a study of neoadjuvant anti-PD-1 for oral cavity cancer. Here immunoSEQ multiplex PCR was the method, and the copy in TCRdb shows in-frame clones only, minus some. Among roughly 15,000 clones listed, about two thirds were seen once. Sequencing used PBMCs, obtained after nivolumab (anti-PD-1) treatment. The receptor set was obtained from a person between 40 and 79 years old with oral cavity squamous cell carcinoma. Each CDR3 is given with its conserved first and last residue. The D gene is left open where the match is weak. Clone size is not always given. Where it is, it says once, few, many or a class for expanded clones.

>TRBJ1-1|TRBV9|-|-
CASSAQLDWTEAFF
TGTGCCAGCAGCGCCCAACTGGACTGGACTGAAGCTTTCTTT
>TRBJ2-1|TRBV30|-|TRBD1
CAWSKLQGAGEQFF
TGTGCCTGGAGCAAGTTACAGGGGGCGGGTGAGCAGTTCTTC
>TRBJ2-7|TRBV29-1|-|TRBD2
CSVLGLAGDEQYF
TGCAGCGTCCTCGGACTAGCGGGAGACGAGCAGTACTTC
>TRBJ1-4|TRBV30|-|-
CAWSPTRSTGLNEKLFF
TGTGCCTGGAGCCCCACGCGGTCGACAGGCCTTAATGAAAAACTGTTTTTT
>TRBJ1-2|TRBV6-5|-|-
CASVDRDLGYTF
TGTGCCAGCGTAGATCGGGACCTCGGCTACACCTTC
>TRBJ1-1|TRBV7-8|few|-
CASSLPPGANRAFF
TGTGCCAGCAGCTTACCCCCGGGGGCAAATAGAGCTTTCTTT
>TRBJ2-5|TRBV4-1|-|TRBD2
CASSQLRPGTSGEQETQYF
TGCGCCAGCAGCCAACTCCGTCCCGGGACTAGCGGAGAGCAAGAGACCCAGTACTTC
>TRBJ1-1|TRBV11-3|-|-
CASSRSQNTEAFF
TGTGCCAGCAGCCGATCACAAAACACTGAAGCTTTCTTT
>TRBJ2-7|TRBV29-1|-|TRBD1
CSVPSQGIGSYEQYF
TGCAGCGTTCCCTCACAGGGGATAGGCTCCTACGAGCAGTACTTC
>TRBJ1-2|TRBV5-4|few|-
CASSEGEARGYGYTF
TGTGCCTCCTCGGAAGGGGAGGCTAGGGGCTATGGCTACACCTTC
>TRBJ2-3|TRBV10-3|-|-
CAISESSGVTSTDTQYF
TGTGCCATCAGTGAGTCGTCGGGAGTGACTAGCACAGATACGCAGTATTTT
>TRBJ1-2|TRBV30|-|-
CAWSRPNQSYGYTF
TGTGCCTGGAGTCGACCGAATCAGTCCTATGGCTACACCTTC
>TRBJ2-1|TRBV29-1|once|TRBD1
CSTPGQGSNEQFF
TGCAGCACACCGGGACAGGGGAGCAATGAGCAGTTCTTC
>TRBJ1-1|TRBV7-8|few|TRBD1
CASSRLTGVNTEAFF
TGTGCCAGCAGCAGACTGACAGGGGTGAACACTGAAGCTTTCTTT
>TRBJ2-1|TRBV6-4|few|TRBD2
CASSDSNAGVNGEQFF
TGTGCCAGCAGTGACTCTAACGCGGGAGTCAATGGTGAGCAGTTCTTC
>TRBJ1-3|TRBV4-2|-|-
CASSQDPEGQGGNTIYF
TGTGCCAGCAGCCAAGATCCCGAAGGGCAGGGTGGAAACACCATATATTTT